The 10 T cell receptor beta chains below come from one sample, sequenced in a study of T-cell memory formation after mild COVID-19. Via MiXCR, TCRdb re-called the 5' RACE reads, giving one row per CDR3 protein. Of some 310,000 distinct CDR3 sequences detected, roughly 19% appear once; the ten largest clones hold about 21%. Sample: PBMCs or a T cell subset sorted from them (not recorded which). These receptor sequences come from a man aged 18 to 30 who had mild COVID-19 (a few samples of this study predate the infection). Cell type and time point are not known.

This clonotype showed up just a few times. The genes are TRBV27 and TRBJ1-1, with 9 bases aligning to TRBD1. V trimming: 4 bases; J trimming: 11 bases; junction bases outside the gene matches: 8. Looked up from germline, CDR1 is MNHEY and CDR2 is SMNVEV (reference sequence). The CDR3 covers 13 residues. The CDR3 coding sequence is TGTGCCAGCAGTTGGGGACAGGGTCCAGGGGCTTTCTTT. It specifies CASSWGQGPGAFF.

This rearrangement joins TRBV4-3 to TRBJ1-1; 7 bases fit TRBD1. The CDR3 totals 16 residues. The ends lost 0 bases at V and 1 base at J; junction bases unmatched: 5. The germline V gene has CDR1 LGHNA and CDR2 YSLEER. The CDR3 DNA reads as TGCGCCAGCAGCCAAGAGCCCCAGGGGGGGAACACTGAAGCTTTCTTT. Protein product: CASSQEPQGGNTEAFF.

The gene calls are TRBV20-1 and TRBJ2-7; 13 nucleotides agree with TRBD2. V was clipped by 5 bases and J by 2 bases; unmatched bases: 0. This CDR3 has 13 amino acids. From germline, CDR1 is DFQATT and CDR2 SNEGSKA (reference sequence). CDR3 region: CSAGLAGAYEQYF. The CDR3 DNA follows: TGCAGTGCTGGACTAGCGGGGGCCTACGAGCAGTACTTC.

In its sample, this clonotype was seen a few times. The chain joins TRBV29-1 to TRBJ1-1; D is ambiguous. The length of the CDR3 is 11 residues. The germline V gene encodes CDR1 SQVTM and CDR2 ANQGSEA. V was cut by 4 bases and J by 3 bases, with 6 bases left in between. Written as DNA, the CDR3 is TGCAGCGTTGCTGGGGACACTGAAGCTTTCTTT. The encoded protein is CSVAGDTEAFF.

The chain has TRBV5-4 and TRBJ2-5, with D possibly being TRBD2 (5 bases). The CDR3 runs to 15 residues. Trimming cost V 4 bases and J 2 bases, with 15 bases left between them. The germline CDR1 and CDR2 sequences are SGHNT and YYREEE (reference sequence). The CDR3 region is CASSRGGEAQETQYF. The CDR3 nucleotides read TGTGCCAGCAGCCGGGGTGGTGAGGCACAAGAGACCCAGTACTTC.

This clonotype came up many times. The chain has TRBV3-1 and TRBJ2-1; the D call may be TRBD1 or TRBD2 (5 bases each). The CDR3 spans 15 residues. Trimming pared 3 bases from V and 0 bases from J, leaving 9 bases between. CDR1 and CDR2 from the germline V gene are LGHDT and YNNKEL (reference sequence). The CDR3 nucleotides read TGTGCCAGCAGCCACCGGGGCAGCTCCTACAATGAGCAGTTCTTC. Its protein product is CASSHRGSSYNEQFF.

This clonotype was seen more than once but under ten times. The CDR3 sequence is CASSSTGRGYTF. The DNA for the CDR3 is TGTGCCAGCAGTTCGACAGGGCGCGGCTACACCTTC. The genes are TRBV6-5 and TRBJ1-2; 7 bases agree with TRBD1. V shed 4 bases, J shed 8 bases, and the junction held 4 bases outside the gene matches. This CDR3 comprises 12 residues. CDR1 is MNHEY and CDR2 is SVGAGI in the germline V gene.

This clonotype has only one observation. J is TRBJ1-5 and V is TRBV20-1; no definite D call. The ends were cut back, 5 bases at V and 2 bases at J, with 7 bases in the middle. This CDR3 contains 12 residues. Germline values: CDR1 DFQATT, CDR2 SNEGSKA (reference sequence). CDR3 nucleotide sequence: TGCAGTGCTTCGAGGGGCAATCAGCCCCAGCATTTT. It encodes CSASRGNQPQHF.

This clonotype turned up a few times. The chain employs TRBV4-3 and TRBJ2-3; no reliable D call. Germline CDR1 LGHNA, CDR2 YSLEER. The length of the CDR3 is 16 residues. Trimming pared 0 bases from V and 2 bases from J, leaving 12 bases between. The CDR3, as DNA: TGCGCCAGCAGCCAAGATACCGGCCTATCCACAGATACGCAGTATTTT. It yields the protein CASSQDTGLSTDTQYF.

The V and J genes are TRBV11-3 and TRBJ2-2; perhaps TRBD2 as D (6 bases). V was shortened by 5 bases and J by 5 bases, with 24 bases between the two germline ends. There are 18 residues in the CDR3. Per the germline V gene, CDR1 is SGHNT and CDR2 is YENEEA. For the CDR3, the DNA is TGTGCCAGCAGCCCCCCGCGGGGCGGGGCTGGGGCGACCGGGGAGCTGTTTTTT. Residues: CASSPPRGGAGATGELFF.